Listed below are T cell receptor beta chains from one sample, sequenced in a study of human T cells and chemical hapten exposure. TCRdb processed the RACE reads anew with MiXCR; each CDR3 protein has one entry. This table holds about 98,000 distinct CDR3 sequences, roughly a tenth found once. The sequenced sample was whole blood, obtained in connection with sensitization to the hapten diphenylcyclopropenone (DPC). These TCRs come from a woman aged 55-69 years with alopecia areata. Some clones in this sample may be carry-over from other donors' samples. Each CDR3 is given with its conserved first and last residue. A D gene is named only where the DNA matches it firmly. Part of the rows lack a size; the others show once, few, many or a class for expanded clones.

TGTGCCAGCAGCCGCCGGGACAGAGTCGCTTCACCCCTCCACTTT	CASSRRDRVASPLHF	TRBD1	TRBJ1-6	TRBV5-6	NA
TGTGCCAGCAGTGAAGAGGAGACTTCCTACAATGAGCAGTTCTTC	CASSEEETSYNEQFF	NA	TRBJ2-1	TRBV2	NA
TGCAGTGCTAGAGGGGTTCCGGGACAGGGAAAAATAGACCGCACAGATACGCAGTATTTT	CSARGVPGQGKIDRTDTQYF	TRBD1	TRBJ2-3	TRBV20-1	NA
TGCGCCAGCAGTGAGAAACCCTACAATGAGCAGTTCTTC	CASSEKPYNEQFF	NA	TRBJ2-1	TRBV10-1	NA
TGTGCCAGCAGACCCCAGGGAGGGACCGGGGAGCTGTTTTTT	CASRPQGGTGELFF	TRBD2	TRBJ2-2	TRBV7-9	NA
TGTGCCAGCAGCTTAGGGTCGCACTCTGGGGCCAACGTCCTGACTTTC	CASSLGSHSGANVLTF	NA	TRBJ2-6	TRBV7-2	NA
TGTGCCTGGAGGTCACAGGGGCACGAAAAACTGTTTTTT	CAWRSQGHEKLFF	TRBD1	TRBJ1-4	TRBV30	few
TGTGCCAGCAGTTATACTAGCGGGGGCTACAATGAGCAGTTCTTC	CASSYTSGGYNEQFF	TRBD2	TRBJ2-1	TRBV6-2/TRBV6-3	few
TGTGCCAGCAGCGCCCAAATCAGGGGGTTGGGGTTCTTC	CASSAQIRGLGFF	TRBD1	TRBJ2-1	TRBV7-2	NA
TGTGCCAGCAGCCAAAACATGGCGGGCGAGCAGTACTTC	CASSQNMAGEQYF	NA	TRBJ2-7	TRBV3-1	many
TGTGCCAGCAGGCCAAGCTCTGGAAACACCATATATTTT	CASRPSSGNTIYF	NA	TRBJ1-3	TRBV12-3/TRBV12-4	many
TGTGCCAGGGACAGGATGGCTGGCTACACCTTC	CARDRMAGYTF	NA	TRBJ1-2	TRBV21-1	many
TGTGCCAGCAGCGTCACGGGGGAGCACAATGAGCAGTTCTTC	CASSVTGEHNEQFF	NA	TRBJ2-1	TRBV9	many
TGCGCCAGCAGCCCAAGCAGGACCTACAATGAGCAGTTCTTC	CASSPSRTYNEQFF	NA	TRBJ2-1	TRBV10-2	NA
TGCAGTGCGGGACGGGCCCACCTACGAGCTTCCACAGATACGCAGTATTTT	CSAGRAHLRASTDTQYF	NA	TRBJ2-3	TRBV20-1	many
TGTGCCAGCAGCCCCGGGACTACGACAGATACGCAGTATTTT	CASSPGTTTDTQYF	TRBD2	TRBJ2-3	TRBV7-2	NA
TGCAGCGTTGAAAGACCAGGGGTCGAGCAGTACTTC	CSVERPGVEQYF	NA	TRBJ2-7	TRBV29-1	NA
TGTGCCAGCAGCCCCTGGACGGGCACTGAAGCTTTCTTT	CASSPWTGTEAFF	NA	TRBJ1-1	TRBV14	many
TGCGCCAGCAGCTTGGACAGTACGAAAGCTTTCTTT	CASSLDSTKAFF	NA	TRBJ1-1	TRBV5-1	many
TGTGCCAGCAGCCCGTGGGGGAGCTCCTACGAGCAGTACTTC	CASSPWGSSYEQYF	NA	TRBJ2-7	TRBV2	NA
TGTGCTAGCAGTTTAGGGGACAGGGATGATCAGCCCCAGCATTTT	CASSLGDRDDQPQHF	TRBD1	TRBJ1-5	TRBV12-3/TRBV12-4	NA
TGTGCCAGCAGCTTCTACGGAGAAGAGACCCAGTACTTC	CASSFYGEETQYF	NA	TRBJ2-5	TRBV7-8	few
TGTGCCAGCAGCCAAGATTGGGGAAACAATCAGCCCCAGCATTTT	CASSQDWGNNQPQHF	NA	TRBJ1-5	TRBV3-1	many
TGTGCCAGCAGCTTAGTCTGGGAGACTGAAGCTTTCTTT	CASSLVWETEAFF	NA	TRBJ1-1	TRBV7-9	NA
TGCGCCAGCAGCTTGGACGGGACAGGGGGGTACGAGCAGTACTTC	CASSLDGTGGYEQYF	TRBD1	TRBJ2-7	TRBV5-1	few